The clone carrying this TCR beta chain was seen many times. Its antigen is not identified. Read sequence stops 3 residues before the CDR3 end, and the germline J gene provides the missing end. This CDR3 has 15 residues. The germline V gene encodes CDR1 DFQATT and CDR2 SNEGSKA (reference sequence). Here immunoSEQ multiplex PCR was the method, and the copy in TCRdb shows in-frame clones only, minus some. This sample has some 28,000 clones, each found more than once. This sample is drawn from a study of T cell clonality in common variable immunodeficiency. General study findings and limits: CVID subjects showed higher TCRbeta clonality than healthy controls. Fewer deletions and N-nucleotide insertions were reportedly seen in common variable immunodeficiency TCR beta sequences.

This clonotype was sampled from a person aged 18 to 70 in good health. The chain employs TRBV20-1 and TRBJ1-4; D may be TRBD1 (6 bases). Sample: peripheral blood mononuclear cells. The CDR3 bases that were read are TGCAGTGCTACAATTCCGGGACACCAGTATTCACCA. Translated, it gives CSATIPGHQYSP. The full CDR3 is CSATIPGHQYSPLFF.